Each of the 22 T cell receptor beta chains below was sequenced from the same sample in a study of blood T cell repertoires in COVID-19. The protocol was immunoSEQ multiplex PCR, while the TCRdb copy is restricted to in-frame clones and leaves out a portion. The data show around 140,000 clones, with around nine tenths seen just once and under 4.5% held by the top ten. Sequencing input: peripheral blood. The receptors shown here come from a man between 60 and 75 years old with COVID-19, enrolled during active disease.

This chain joins TRBV9 and TRBJ2-5, with 9 bases aligning to TRBD2. Germline trimming cut 1 base from V and 5 bases from J; bases unmatched to any gene: 9. CDR1 is SGDLS, CDR2 YYNGEE, per germline. The CDR3 has 16 amino acids. DNA of the CDR3: TGTGCCAGCAGCGTACAAGCGGGGGGAGCGGGTGAGACCCAGTACTTC. Translation: CASSVQAGGAGETQYF. Complete variable domain (other parts from reference TRBV9 and TRBJ2-5): DSGVTQTPKHLITATGQRVTLRCSPRSGDLSVYWYQQSLDQGLQFLIQYYNGEERAKGNILERFSAQQFPDLHSELNLSSLELGDSALYFCASSVQAGGAGETQYFGPGTRLLVL.

This sequence joins TRBV19 and TRBJ1-1; 7 bases align to TRBD1. The V segment lost 6 bases and the J segment 2 bases; nucleotides outside the gene matches: 6. Germline CDR1 LNHDA, CDR2 SQIVND (reference sequence). The length of the CDR3 is 14 residues. CDR3 region: CASRSRDRNTEAFF. CDR3 nucleotides: TGTGCCAGTAGATCGCGGGACAGAAACACTGAAGCTTTCTTT.

The chain couples TRBV18 to TRBJ2-7; TRBD1 aligns across 10 bases. The J segment lost 2 bases and the V segment lost 5 bases, leaving 3 bases of the junction unmatched. Germline V gene sequence: CDR1 KGHSH, CDR2 LQKENI. The CDR3 is 14 residues long. The CDR3 bases are TGTGCCAGCTCATCGGGACAGGGGACCTACGAGCAGTACTTC. Translating gives CASSSGQGTYEQYF.

This rearrangement joins TRBV30 to TRBJ2-7; the match to TRBD2 covers 10 bases. CDR3 length: 12 amino acids. In germline, CDR1 is GTSNPN, CDR2 SVGIG (reference sequence). J gave up 3 bases and V 4 bases, and 0 bases lay outside the gene matches. CDR3 nucleotide sequence: TGTGCCTGGACTAGCGGGGGCTACGAGCAGTACTTC. Protein product: CAWTSGGYEQYF. Full variable domain (missing parts from reference TRBV30 and TRBJ2-7): SQTIHQWPATLVQPVGSPLSLECTVEGTSNPNLYWYRQAAGRGLQLLFYSVGIGQISSEVPQNLSASRPQDRQFILSSKKLLLSDSGFYLCAWTSGGYEQYFGPGTRLTVT.

This clone was detected a few times. This chain uses TRBV20-1 with TRBJ1-2; 7 bases line up with TRBD1. CDR3 length: 11 amino acids. Losses at the gene ends were 6 bases for V and 6 bases for J; bases not matched to a gene: 4. Germline CDR1 DFQATT, CDR2 SNEGSKA (reference sequence). The CDR3 sequence: CSARGGHGYTF. CDR3 nucleotide sequence: TGCAGTGCCCGAGGGGGCCATGGCTACACCTTC.

J is TRBJ1-2 and V is TRBV9, with D possibly being TRBD1 (5 bases). The V gene's germline CDR1 is SGDLS and CDR2 YYNGEE. This CDR3 spans 12 amino acids. V lost 3 bases and J lost 2, with 5 bases in between. The CDR3 is CASSDRNYGYTF. The CDR3 nucleotides read TGTGCCAGCAGCGACAGGAACTATGGCTACACCTTC.

The chain is built from TRBV25-1 and TRBJ2-7; TRBD2 matches 13 bases. The germline CDR1 and CDR2 sequences are MGHDK and SYGVNS. V was pared by 3 bases and J by 0 bases, with 8 bases of the junction left unmatched. CDR3 length: 18 residues. The CDR3 sequence is CASSDPRTSGGHSYEQYF. The DNA for the CDR3 is TGTGCCAGCAGTGATCCCAGGACTAGCGGGGGCCACTCCTACGAGCAGTACTTC.

The V and J genes are TRBV5-6 and TRBJ1-4, with D possibly TRBD1 on 6 matching bases. The CDR3 is made up of 16 amino acids. Germline V CDR1 and CDR2: SGHDT, YYEEEE. V gave up 4 bases and J gave up 0 bases, with 13 bases separating them. The CDR3 nucleotides are TGTGCCAGCAGCATCCGTCGGACAGCAACTAATGAAAAACTGTTTTTT. Residues: CASSIRRTATNEKLFF.

The chain joins TRBV5-5 to TRBJ1-2, with 9 positions matching TRBD1. The V gene's germline CDR1 is SGHKS and CDR2 YYEKEE (reference sequence). The CDR3 sequence is 15 residues long. V shed 0 bases and J 3 bases; nucleotides not matched to a gene: 3. In nucleotides, the CDR3 is TGTGCCAGCAGCTTGGCCGGACAGGGGTACTATGGCTACACCTTC. It specifies CASSLAGQGYYGYTF.

The gene calls are TRBV6-2 or TRBV6-3 and TRBJ2-7, with TRBD1 matching 12 bases. Germline V gives CDR1 MNHEY, CDR2 SVGEGT. After removal of 5 bases from V and 8 bases from J, the junction contained 4 bases not matched to a gene. There are 13 residues in the CDR3. The DNA of the CDR3 is TGTGCCAGCAGTCCGGGACAGGGGGCAAAGCAGTACTTC. Translating gives CASSPGQGAKQYF.

V usage is TRBV9 and J usage is TRBJ1-5; D is unclear. CDR3 length equals 13 residues. CDR1 and CDR2 (germline): SGDLS, YYNGEE. The V gene lost 4 bases and the J gene lost 0 bases, with 5 bases spanning the gap. Here the CDR3 reads CASSFNSNQPQHF. The CDR3, as DNA: TGTGCCAGCAGCTTTAATAGCAATCAGCCCCAGCATTTT.

This chain joins TRBV27 and TRBJ2-1; D is perhaps TRBD2 (6 bases). V gave up 6 bases and J gave up 5 bases, with 17 bases separating them. Germline assignment: CDR1 MNHEY and CDR2 SMNVEV (reference sequence). The CDR3 spans 15 residues. CDR3 amino acids: CASRPPAGEDNEQFF. In DNA, the CDR3 is TGTGCCAGCAGGCCGCCCGCCGGGGAGGACAATGAGCAGTTCTTC.

The rearrangement links TRBV6-5 to TRBJ2-2; tentative D call: TRBD1 (5 bases). V gave up 7 bases and J gave up 2 bases, with 8 bases separating them. The CDR3 is made up of 13 amino acids. CDR1 is MNHEY, CDR2 SVGAGI, per germline. In DNA form, the CDR3 reads TGTGCCAGCACGGACATAAACACCGGGGAGCTGTTTTTT. Amino acids: CASTDINTGELFF.

The J gene is TRBJ1-2, the V gene TRBV11-1; TRBD1 aligns across 11 bases. This CDR3 has 13 amino acids. Germline V gives CDR1 SGHAT, CDR2 FQDESV (reference sequence). With 5 bases clipped from V and 7 bases from J, the junction kept 3 bases outside the gene matches. CDR3 in amino acids: CASSEDRGLGYTF. For the CDR3, the DNA is TGTGCCAGCAGCGAGGACAGGGGGCTTGGCTACACCTTC.

To note about this clone: Compared with germline, one end of the junction differs, possibly owing to a read error. The rearrangement links TRBV28 to TRBJ1-1; 7 bases agree with TRBD1. Germline values: CDR1 MDHEN, CDR2 SYDVKM. This CDR3 has 13 amino acids. The CDR3 is CASSLLGGQSSGF. Here the CDR3 DNA reads TGTGCCAGCAGTTTATTGGGGGGACAGTCCTCCGGTTTT.

V usage is TRBV27 and J usage is TRBJ2-5; 10 bases agree with TRBD1. Germline CDR1 MNHEY, CDR2 SMNVEV (reference sequence). The CDR3 covers 14 residues. V dropped 7 bases and J dropped 0; count of bases not matched to a gene: 2. The CDR3 DNA reads as TGTGCCAGCAAGGGACAGGGGTACCAAGAGACCCAGTACTTC. Its translation is CASKGQGYQETQYF.

The rearrangement joins TRBV7-8 to TRBJ2-2; 11 nucleotides align to TRBD2. The CDR3 length is 17 residues. Germline V CDR1 and CDR2: SGHVS, FQNEAQ. The V and J ends lost 6 bases and 0 bases, in that order; junction bases with no gene match: 6. The CDR3 nucleotides are TGTGCCAGCAGTCGCACTAGCGGGGGACCGAACACCGGGGAGCTGTTTTTT. This encodes CASSRTSGGPNTGELFF.

This chain joins TRBV7-6 and TRBJ2-7; TRBD1 matches at 10 bases. The CDR3 is 17 amino acids. Losses at the gene ends were 2 bases for V and 3 bases for J; bases not matched to a gene: 10. Germline V gene data show CDR1 as SGHVS and CDR2 as FNYEAQ. CDR3 residues: CASSLIAADRGDYEQYF. As DNA, the CDR3 is TGTGCCAGCAGCTTAATCGCCGCGGACAGGGGGGACTACGAGCAGTACTTC.

Only a few counts were recorded for this clone. The chain carries TRBV29-1 and TRBJ2-3; 9 bases line up with TRBD2. V gave up 7 bases and J gave up 3 bases; unmatched junction bases: 8. CDR3 length equals 14 residues. The germline V gene encodes CDR1 SQVTM and CDR2 ANQGSEA. CDR3 sequence (DNA): TGCAGCGCCGAGCGGGAGGTCGGGACAGATACGCAGTATTTT. It codes for CSAEREVGTDTQYF.

The chain joins TRBV18 to TRBJ1-2, with D tentatively TRBD1 (5 bases). Germline lookup yields CDR1 KGHSH and CDR2 LQKENI. This CDR3 has 13 amino acids. V was pared by 3 bases and J by 8 bases, with 13 bases between. The CDR3 reads CASSPDWGSGYTF. The CDR3 bases are TGTGCCAGCTCACCTGACTGGGGCTCAGGCTACACCTTC.

This chain links TRBV7-6 with TRBJ1-1, with a weak D call TRBD1 (5 bases). Trimming left V 5 bases short and J 3 bases short, with 19 bases between. The CDR3 consists of 16 residues. Germline lookup yields CDR1 SGHVS and CDR2 FNYEAQ. The CDR3 is CASSLSYRQRYTEAFF. For the CDR3, the DNA is TGTGCCAGCAGCCTTTCATACAGACAGAGATACACTGAAGCTTTCTTT.

The chain couples TRBV6-5 to TRBJ2-7; perhaps TRBD1 as D (6 bases). The V and J ends lost 6 bases and 3 bases respectively, with 18 bases between them. The CDR3 contains 15 residues. Germline V lookup: CDR1 MNHEY, CDR2 SVGAGI. The CDR3 spells CASSLWQGSFYEQYF. In nucleotides, the CDR3 is TGTGCCAGCAGCCTTTGGCAGGGGTCTTTCTACGAGCAGTACTTC.